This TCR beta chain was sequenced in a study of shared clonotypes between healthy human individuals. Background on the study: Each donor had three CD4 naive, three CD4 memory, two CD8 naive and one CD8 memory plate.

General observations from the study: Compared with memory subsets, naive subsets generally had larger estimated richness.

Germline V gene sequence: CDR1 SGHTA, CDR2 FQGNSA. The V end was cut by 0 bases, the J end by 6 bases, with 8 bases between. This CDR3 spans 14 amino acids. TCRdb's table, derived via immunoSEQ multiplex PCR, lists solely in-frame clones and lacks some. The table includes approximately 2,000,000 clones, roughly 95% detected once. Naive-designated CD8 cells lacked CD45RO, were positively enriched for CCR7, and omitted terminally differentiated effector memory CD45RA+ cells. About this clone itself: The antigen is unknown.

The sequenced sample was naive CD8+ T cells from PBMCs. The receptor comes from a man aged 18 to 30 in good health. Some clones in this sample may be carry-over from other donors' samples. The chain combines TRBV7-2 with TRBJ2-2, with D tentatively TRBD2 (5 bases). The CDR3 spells CASSLAWGAGELFF. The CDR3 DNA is TGTGCCAGCAGCTTAGCGTGGGGAGCCGGGGAGCTGTTTTTT. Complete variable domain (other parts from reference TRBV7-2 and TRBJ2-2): GAGVSQSPSNKVTEKGKDVELRCDPISGHTALYWYRQSLGQGLEFLIYFQGNSAPDKSGLPSDRFSAERTGGSVSTLTIQRTQQEDSAVYLCASSLAWGAGELFFGEGSRLTVL.